Each of the 29 T cell receptor beta chains below was sequenced from the same sample in a study of T cell responses to AZD1222 COVID-19 vaccine (dated by TCRdb to about 2021). Libraries were built with the immunoSEQ multiplex PCR assay. TCRdb obtained this table from immuneACCESS and retained in-frame rearrangements with V and J assigned. These tables miss some clones; where compared with another copy, unresolved V genes account for less than half of the shortfall, and the remainder is unexplained. Here the sample has about 130,000 clones; about 90% occur a single time. Less than 2% of the sample comes from the top ten. This sample's time point label indicates: baseline before first vaccination. The material was peripheral blood, obtained on day 0 of AZD1222 vaccination. The receptors originated from an adult in good health.

This chain links TRBV7-8 with TRBJ1-2; tentatively, D is TRBD1 (6 bases). CDR3 length: 15 amino acids. Per germline, CDR1 SGHVS and CDR2 FQNEAQ. V lost 5 bases and J 4 bases, leaving 17 bases between the germline ends. CDR3 loop: CASSPLTGPLYGYTF. The DNA for the CDR3 is TGTGCCAGCAGCCCACTGACAGGCCCCCTCTATGGCTACACCTTC.

This clone was counted a single time. V gene TRBV7-8 combines with J gene TRBJ1-5; unclear D gene. Trimming removed 4 bases at V and 5 bases at J, with 15 bases between. CDR1 SGHVS and CDR2 FQNEAQ come from the germline V gene. The CDR3 runs 15 residues. The CDR3 DNA follows: TGTGCCAGCAGCTCGACCCCAATTATATATCAGCCCCAGCATTTT. Translating gives CASSSTPIIYQPQHF.

The chain has TRBV13 and TRBJ2-1; TRBD2 agrees at 13 bases. J lost 0 bases, V lost 4 bases, and 12 bases had no gene match. The CDR3 is made up of 20 amino acids. Germline V gene sequence: CDR1 PRHDT, CDR2 FYEKMQ (reference sequence). CDR3 sequence (DNA): TGTGCCAGCAGCTCGGAGGGGACTAGCGGGATTCCGAGCTCCTACAATGAGCAGTTCTTC. Protein sequence: CASSSEGTSGIPSSYNEQFF.

The chain links TRBV20-1 to TRBJ2-7, with D perhaps matching TRBD1 (5 bases). The germline CDR1 and CDR2 sequences are DFQATT and SNEGSKA (reference sequence). V gave up 3 bases and J gave up 7 bases, with 10 bases separating them. The CDR3 has 11 amino acids. As DNA, the CDR3 is TGCAGTGCTAGCAGGGCAGGGGAGCAGTACTTC. Translation: CSASRAGEQYF.

This rearrangement joins TRBV7-2 to TRBJ2-7; the match to TRBD2 covers 13 bases. The CDR3 is 19 residues long. Germline CDR1 and CDR2: SGHTA and FQGNSA. The junction had 13 bases not matched to a gene; V was cut back by 3 bases and J by 2 bases. This chain's CDR3 is CASSFISGLAGVTAYEQYF. As DNA, the CDR3 is TGTGCCAGCAGCTTCATTTCAGGACTAGCGGGGGTGACCGCCTACGAGCAGTACTTC.

This clone occurred once. The chain links TRBV4-1 to TRBJ2-2, with D perhaps TRBD1 or TRBD2 (5 bases each). Germline CDR1 reads MGHRA; CDR2 reads YSYEKL. The CDR3 has 13 residues. Trimming pared 1 base from V and 8 bases from J, leaving 8 bases between. The DNA of the CDR3 is TGCGCCAGCAGCCAAGTGGGGGTAGGGGAGCTGTTTTTT. It specifies CASSQVGVGELFF.

The CDR3 region is CASSPDGDYEQYF. CDR3 nucleotide sequence: TGCGCCAGCAGCCCGGACGGGGACTACGAGCAGTACTTC. The chain joins TRBV5-1 to TRBJ2-7; a possible D gene is TRBD2 (5 bases). CDR3 length: 13 amino acids. The V and J ends lost 4 bases and 3 bases respectively, with 11 bases between them. Germline-derived CDR1 and CDR2 are SGHRS and YFSETQ.

The V and J genes are TRBV3-1 (or the pseudogene TRBV3-2) and TRBJ1-1; 7 bases align to TRBD1. Germline CDR1 is LGHDT and CDR2 is YNNKEL (reference sequence). V was pared by 4 bases and J by 7 bases, with 6 bases of the junction left unmatched. This CDR3 has 13 residues. The DNA for the CDR3 is TGTGCCAGCAGCCTTGGACAGGCCGGTGAAGCTTTCTTT. This gives the protein CASSLGQAGEAFF.

The genes are TRBV18 and TRBJ2-5; D gene ambiguous. CDR3 size: 14 residues. Trimming pared 0 bases from V and 4 bases from J, leaving 9 bases between. Germline V gives CDR1 KGHSH, CDR2 LQKENI. CDR3 DNA sequence: TGTGCCAGCTCACCACCGAGTCTAGGAGAGACCCAGTACTTC. As protein: CASSPPSLGETQYF.

The V and J genes are TRBV3-1 (or the pseudogene TRBV3-2) and TRBJ2-3; 7 nucleotides match TRBD2. The length of the CDR3 is 16 residues. V trimming: 0 bases; J trimming: 5 bases; junction bases outside the gene matches: 8. Germline CDR1 and CDR2: LGHDT and YNNKEL (reference sequence). CDR3 sequence (DNA): TGTGCCAGCAGCCAAGATTGGCGGGAGTCGATAGATACGCAGTATTTT. Its translation: CASSQDWRESIDTQYF.

The rearrangement joins TRBV7-3 to TRBJ2-2; D gene uncertain. Trimming removed 5 bases at V and 1 base at J, with 5 bases between. The CDR3 is made up of 13 amino acids. Germline lookup yields CDR1 SGHTA and CDR2 FQGTGA. The CDR3: CASSQLNTGELFF. CDR3 sequence (DNA): TGTGCCAGCAGCCAATTGAACACCGGGGAGCTGTTTTTT. The full variable domain, completed using reference TRBV7-3 and TRBJ2-2, is GAGVSQTPSNKVTEKGKYVELRCDPISGHTALYWYRQSLGQGPEFLIYFQGTGAADDSGLPNDRFFAVRPEGSVSTLKIQRTERGDSAVYLCASSQLNTGELFFGEGSRLTVL.

The chain is built from TRBV5-1 and TRBJ1-6, with D possibly TRBD1 on 5 matching bases. Trimming took off 5 bases at V and 0 bases at J, with 15 bases between the two ends. Germline V gene lookup returns CDR1 SGHRS and CDR2 YFSETQ. CDR3 length: 17 amino acids. The CDR3, as DNA: TGCGCCAGCAGATCGGGACCTCCCAGCTCCTATAATTCACCCCTCCACTTT. Translated: CASRSGPPSSYNSPLHF.

V and J are TRBV4-3 and TRBJ1-3; D is uncertain. The length of the CDR3 is 14 residues. Per the germline V gene, CDR1 is LGHNA and CDR2 is YSLEER. Trimming stripped 0 bases from V and 0 bases from J, with 3 bases between. In DNA form, the CDR3 reads TGCGCCAGCAGCCAAGATAACTCTGGAAACACCATATATTTT. This codes for CASSQDNSGNTIYF.

This chain connects TRBV19 to TRBJ2-7, with D uncertain. Trimming left V 3 bases short and J 5 bases short, with 5 bases between. This CDR3 is 11 amino acids long. Germline CDR1 reads LNHDA; CDR2 reads SQIVND (reference sequence). The CDR3 DNA is TGTGCCAGTAGTATGGCCCACGAGCAGTACTTC. This sequence encodes CASSMAHEQYF.

With respect to this clone: The final CDR3 position lacks the conserved phenylalanine or tryptophan, pointing to a likely read error. It is unclear where the CDR3 begins or ends on the DNA, so no DNA is shown, and the CDR3 is as TCRdb lists it. V gene TRBV28 combines with J gene TRBJ2-7; the D call TRBD1 from the table was never checked on the DNA. From its first to its last residue, the CDR3 has 13 amino acids. CDR1 and CDR2 from the germline V gene are MDHEN and SYDVKM. CDR3 in amino acids: CASSFGRGQPSTG.

This sequence joins TRBV13 and TRBJ2-7, with a possible D match to TRBD2 (6 bases). V lost 3 bases, J lost 0 bases, and 12 bases lay in between. CDR3 length equals 15 residues. In germline, CDR1 is PRHDT, CDR2 FYEKMQ (reference sequence). The CDR3: CASSFEGGSSYEQYF. The CDR3 bases are TGTGCCAGCAGCTTCGAGGGAGGTAGCTCCTACGAGCAGTACTTC.

This sequence joins TRBV14 and TRBJ1-2; D is unresolved. The CDR3 spans 13 residues. V was shortened by 0 bases and J by 7 bases, with 9 bases between the two germline ends. Looked up from germline, CDR1 is SGHDN and CDR2 is FVKESK. CDR3 in DNA: TGTGCCAGCAGCCAAGATTACCAGTTTGGCTACACCTTC. It codes for CASSQDYQFGYTF.

This clone has a single count. The chain uses TRBV7-3 and TRBJ2-3; TRBD2 is a possible D gene (6 bases). Per germline, CDR1 SGHTA and CDR2 FQGTGA. The V end was cut by 4 bases, the J end by 4 bases, with 12 bases between. This CDR3 has 14 amino acids. CDR3 sequence (DNA): TGTGCCAGCAGCTCGGGACTTTTGCCAGATACGCAGTATTTT. This sequence encodes CASSSGLLPDTQYF.

V is TRBV27 and J is TRBJ2-5; 11 bases fit TRBD2. The germline V gene has CDR1 MNHEY and CDR2 SMNVEV (reference sequence). J gave up 9 bases and V 5 bases, and 17 bases lay outside the gene matches. The CDR3 has 17 amino acids. CDR3 DNA sequence: TGTGCCAGCAGTCATCCTAGCGGGAGGAGACCTTTCGCGGCCCAGTACTTC. Residues: CASSHPSGRRPFAAQYF.

The chain uses TRBV19 and TRBJ1-2; D gene unclear. The ends were cut back, 11 bases at V and 8 bases at J, with 15 bases in the middle. The CDR3 sequence is 11 residues long. From germline, CDR1 is LNHDA and CDR2 SQIVND (reference sequence). The CDR3 sequence: CARLRVRGYTF. Here the CDR3 DNA reads TGTGCCCGCCTTAGGGTGCGAGGCTACACCTTC. Full variable domain (remainder filled in from reference TRBV19 and TRBJ1-2): DGGITQSPKYLFRKEGQNVTLSCEQNLNHDAMYWYRQDPGQGLRLIYYSQIVNDFQKGDIAEGYSVSREKKESFPLTVTSAQKNPTAFYLCARLRVRGYTFGSGTRLTVV.

For the CDR3, the DNA is TGCGCCAGCAGCCTGGCCGCCGGGGTTGGCTTCACCCTCGCTGGCTACACCTTC. Translation gives CASSLAAGVGFTLAGYTF. The chain combines TRBV5-1 with TRBJ1-2; D call uncertain. Trimming removed 4 bases from V and 7 bases from J, with 29 bases in between. This CDR3 spans 18 amino acids. CDR1 is SGHRS and CDR2 is YFSETQ in the germline V gene. The variable domain in full, with the rest retrieved from reference TRBV5-1 and TRBJ1-2, is KAGVTQTPRYLIKTRGQQVTLSCSPISGHRSVSWYQQTPGQGLQFLFEYFSETQRNKGNFPGRFSGRQFSNSRSEMNVSTLELGDSALYLCASSLAAGVGFTLAGYTFGSGTRLTVV.

The chain has TRBV10-2 and TRBJ2-2; 12 nucleotides agree with TRBD2. The CDR3 has 19 amino acids. From germline, CDR1 is WSHSY and CDR2 SAAADI. V dropped 4 bases and J dropped 1; count of bases not matched to a gene: 10. The CDR3 bases are TGCGCCAGCAGTGGGGGGCTAGCGGGAGGGAAAATGAACACCGGGGAGCTGTTTTTT. It is translated as CASSGGLAGGKMNTGELFF.

This rearrangement joins TRBV5-4 to TRBJ2-6, with 11 bases aligning to TRBD1. Germline CDR1 SGHNT, CDR2 YYREEE (reference sequence). The CDR3 is 19 residues long. Germline trimming cut 3 bases from V and 0 bases from J; bases unmatched to any gene: 8. The DNA for the CDR3 is TGTGCCAGCAGCTGGCCCCGGGACAGGGGGATCTCTGGGGCCAACGTCCTGACTTTC. Its translation: CASSWPRDRGISGANVLTF.

The V call is TRBV7-2, the J call TRBJ1-5; 11 bases are a match to TRBD1. The CDR3 runs to 15 residues. The germline gives CDR1 SGHTA, CDR2 FQGNSA. After removal of 4 bases from V and 8 bases from J, the junction contained 7 bases not matched to a gene. In DNA form, the CDR3 reads TGTGCCAGCAGCTATTGGACAGGGGGCAGGGAGCCCCAGCATTTT. Its protein is CASSYWTGGREPQHF.

The gene calls are TRBV5-4 and TRBJ1-1; D possibly corresponds to TRBD1 (6 bases). This CDR3 has 18 residues. Trimming pared 3 bases from V and 0 bases from J, leaving 21 bases between. The germline V gene encodes CDR1 SGHNT and CDR2 YYREEE (reference sequence). DNA of the CDR3: TGTGCCAGCAGCTGGGGGAGGGGGGTCCCCCCCATGAACACTGAAGCTTTCTTT. Protein product: CASSWGRGVPPMNTEAFF.

The V and J genes are TRBV24-1 and TRBJ2-1, with 8 positions matching TRBD2. Losses at the gene ends were 7 bases for V and 2 bases for J; bases not matched to a gene: 3. Germline CDR1 and CDR2: KGHDR and SFDVKD. The CDR3 runs to 14 residues. Here the CDR3 reads CATRSGRPYNEQFF. The CDR3, as DNA: TGTGCCACCAGGAGCGGGAGACCCTACAATGAGCAGTTCTTC.

V gene TRBV2 combines with J gene TRBJ2-2, with D hard to call. Deletions cut 7 bases from V and 4 bases from J, with 19 bases between. The germline CDR1 and CDR2 sequences are SNHLY and FYNNEI. The CDR3 covers 16 residues. DNA for the CDR3: TGTGCCAGCACCGACTCCCTAATAAATGGCACCGGGGAGCTGTTTTTT. It specifies CASTDSLINGTGELFF.

CDR3: CASSERAGLAKNIQYF. As DNA, the CDR3 is TGTGCCAGCAGTGAAAGGGCAGGGCTTGCCAAAAACATTCAGTACTTC. The chain couples TRBV2 to TRBJ2-4; D perhaps matches TRBD1 (5 bases). V lost 2 bases and J 1 base, leaving 12 bases between the germline ends. Germline loops: CDR1 SNHLY, CDR2 FYNNEI. The CDR3 contains 16 residues. Variable domain in full (rest from reference TRBV2 and TRBJ2-4): EPEVTQTPSHQVTQMGQEVILRCVPISNHLYFYWYRQILGQKVEFLVSFYNNEISEKSEIFDDQFSVERPDGSNFTLKIRSTKLEDSAMYFCASSERAGLAKNIQYFGAGTRLSVL.

V is TRBV11-3 and J is TRBJ1-1; TRBD1 matches 7 bases. The CDR3 runs to 15 residues. The ends lost 3 bases at V and 0 bases at J; junction bases unmatched: 4. Germline-derived CDR1 and CDR2 are SGHNT and YENEEA. This CDR3 reads CASSLRQGLNTEAFF. Written as DNA, the CDR3 is TGTGCCAGCAGCTTGCGACAGGGCCTGAACACTGAAGCTTTCTTT.